One and the same sample provided the 18 T cell receptor beta chains below, sequenced in a study of control samples from healthy donors and cancer patients. The protocol was immunoSEQ multiplex PCR, while the TCRdb copy is restricted to in-frame clones and leaves out a portion. Found here are 100,000 to 150,000 clones, 80% to 90% of them singletons; the top ten hold just under 3%. The specimen sequenced was blood. Receptors originate from a man aged 55-75 years in good health.

This chain connects TRBV21-1 to TRBJ1-5. TRBV21-1 is a listed pseudogene. This CDR3 has 16 amino acids. CDR3 amino acids: CANDLGRAYSNQPQHF. The CDR3 DNA is TGTGCCAACGATCTCGGAAGGGCTTATAGCAATCAGCCCCAGCATTTT.

This clone was seen only once. The chain uses TRBV3-1 (or the pseudogene TRBV3-2) and TRBJ1-6; possibly TRBD1 for D (5 bases). CDR3 length: 15 residues. Between the trimmed V and J ends, which lost 3 bases and 9 bases, there was a span of 15 bases. Germline loops: CDR1 LGHDT, CDR2 YNNKEL (reference sequence). CDR3 loop: CASSQGGGKSSPLHF. The CDR3 nucleotides are TGTGCCAGCAGCCAGGGGGGAGGCAAGAGTTCACCCCTCCACTTT.

The rearrangement joins TRBV24-1 to TRBJ2-2; D remains ambiguous. This CDR3 has 14 residues. The V end was cut by 0 bases, the J end by 6 bases, with 7 bases between. Germline-derived CDR1 and CDR2 are KGHDR and SFDVKD. CDR3 bases: TGTGCCACCAGTGATTTGCATAGGGCCGGGGAGCTGTTTTTT. This encodes CATSDLHRAGELFF.

The V and J genes are TRBV3-1 (or the pseudogene TRBV3-2) and TRBJ1-5; a possible D gene is TRBD1 (6 bases). This CDR3 has 13 residues. From germline, CDR1 is LGHDT and CDR2 YNNKEL (reference sequence). V was shortened by 4 bases and J by 5 bases, with 9 bases between the two germline ends. CDR3 protein: CASSPQGYQPQHF. CDR3 nucleotides: TGTGCCAGCAGCCCTCAGGGGTATCAGCCCCAGCATTTT.

The chain employs TRBV5-1 and TRBJ2-7; 9 nucleotides match TRBD1. The CDR3 is 14 residues long. In germline, CDR1 is SGHRS, CDR2 YFSETQ. J lost 4 bases, V lost 4 bases, and 6 bases had no gene match. In DNA, the CDR3 is TGCGCCAGCAGCGTCGACAGGGGGAGGTACGAGCAGTACTTC. This translates into CASSVDRGRYEQYF.

The chain combines TRBV28 with TRBJ2-7, with D uncertain. The CDR3 spans 13 residues. CDR1 and CDR2 from the germline V gene are MDHEN and SYDVKM. The V and J ends lost 7 bases and 1 base respectively, with 11 bases between them. The CDR3, as DNA: TGTGCCAGCACGACACCCAATTCCTACGAGCAGTACTTC. It specifies CASTTPNSYEQYF.

The CDR3 DNA sequence: TGTGCCTCGGGACATTTCTACGAGCAGTACTTC. It yields the protein CASGHFYEQYF. The chain joins TRBV30 to TRBJ2-7; maybe TRBD1 (6 bases). V lost 7 bases and J lost 3, with 10 bases in between. Germline values: CDR1 GTSNPN, CDR2 SVGIG (reference sequence). The CDR3 sequence is 11 residues long.

The CDR3 here is CASSFINGGTNEQFF. Written as DNA, the CDR3 is TGTGCCAGCAGCTTCATTAATGGAGGGACGAATGAGCAGTTCTTC. This chain joins TRBV5-6 and TRBJ2-1, with a possible D match to TRBD2 (6 bases). Trimming pared 2 bases from V and 7 bases from J, leaving 16 bases between. CDR3 length equals 15 residues. Germline CDR1 is SGHDT and CDR2 is YYEEEE.

The chain links TRBV28 to TRBJ1-1; D gene ambiguous. This CDR3 has 15 residues. The germline V gene encodes CDR1 MDHEN and CDR2 SYDVKM. V shed 5 bases and J shed 4 bases, with 17 bases lying between them. CDR3 in amino acids: CASSTPGRVGTEAFF. Here the CDR3 DNA reads TGTGCCAGCAGTACCCCCGGGAGGGTGGGCACTGAAGCTTTCTTT.

The CDR3 DNA follows: TGTGCCTGGAGTCCACCGGGACAGGGTTTCTTAGAGCAGTTCTTC. Translating gives CAWSPPGQGFLEQFF. V is TRBV30 and J is TRBJ2-1; the match to TRBD1 covers 9 bases. The CDR3 runs 15 residues. The V gene's germline CDR1 is GTSNPN and CDR2 SVGIG (reference sequence). Trimming cost V 2 bases and J 10 bases; bases outside gene matches: 12.

This chain joins TRBV7-2 and TRBJ1-1; TRBD1 aligns across 9 bases. With 6 bases clipped from V and 8 bases from J, the junction kept 10 bases outside the gene matches. The germline V gene has CDR1 SGHTA and CDR2 FQGNSA. The CDR3 spans 14 residues. The CDR3 sequence is CASSPYGQGTEAFF. The CDR3 nucleotides read TGTGCCAGCAGTCCGTACGGACAGGGGACCGAAGCTTTCTTT.

This chain uses TRBV9 with TRBJ1-1; 9 nucleotides align to TRBD1. The V segment lost 1 base and the J segment 6 bases; nucleotides outside the gene matches: 10. The CDR3 covers 16 residues. Germline V gives CDR1 SGDLS, CDR2 YYNGEE. CDR3 DNA: TGTGCCAGCAGCGTATCCTCAAGAGGGACAGGGTCTGAAGCTTTCTTT. Its translation: CASSVSSRGTGSEAFF.

The J gene is TRBJ2-7, the V gene TRBV27, with 7 positions matching TRBD2. The CDR3 extends over 15 amino acids. Unmatched junction bases numbered 9, after V lost 2 bases and J lost 5 bases. Germline lookup yields CDR1 MNHEY and CDR2 SMNVEV (reference sequence). DNA of the CDR3: TGTGCCAGCAGTTTAGGGTCTGGGGGGGTCCACGAGCAGTACTTC. Encoded protein: CASSLGSGGVHEQYF.

This clone was observed a few times. J is TRBJ2-2 and V is TRBV11-2; D may be TRBD2 (6 bases). The germline gives CDR1 SGHAT, CDR2 FQNNGV. V dropped 6 bases and J dropped 1 base, with 15 bases sitting between them. The CDR3 is made up of 16 amino acids. CDR3 nucleotide sequence: TGTGCCAGCAGTCGCTCCGGGACTTTGAACACCGGGGAGCTGTTTTTT. Encoded protein: CASSRSGTLNTGELFF. Based on the CDR3 plus reference TRBV11-2 and TRBJ2-2, the full variable domain is EAGVAQSPRYKIIEKRQSVAFWCNPISGHATLYWYQQILGQGPKLLIQFQNNGVVDDSQLPKDRFSAERLKGVDSTLKIQPAKLEDSAVYLCASSRSGTLNTGELFFGEGSRLTVL.

The CDR3 DNA sequence: TGCGCCAGCAGCTCTTGGACAGGGGCAGGGGCCAACGTCCTGACTTTC. Protein product: CASSSWTGAGANVLTF. This chain uses TRBV5-1 with TRBJ2-6; 9 bases are a match to TRBD1. J gave up 4 bases and V 3 bases, and 5 bases lay outside the gene matches. Germline V gene sequence: CDR1 SGHRS, CDR2 YFSETQ. CDR3 length: 16 amino acids.

CDR3 loop: CASSFRLDPGAVSYNSPLHF. The CDR3 nucleotides are TGTGCCAGTAGTTTCAGGTTGGACCCCGGAGCGGTTTCCTATAATTCACCCCTCCACTTT. The chain couples TRBV19 to TRBJ1-6; D is uncertain. CDR3 size: 20 residues. The V gene lost 5 bases and the J gene lost 1 base, with 24 bases spanning the gap. Germline lookup yields CDR1 LNHDA and CDR2 SQIVND (reference sequence).

V gene TRBV5-8 combines with J gene TRBJ2-7; weak D call: TRBD1 (6 bases). The germline V and J ends were trimmed by 8 bases and 0 bases, with 12 bases remaining between them. CDR3 length equals 13 residues. Germline V gives CDR1 SGHTS, CDR2 YDEGEE. Written as DNA, the CDR3 is TGTGCCAGTTTGGACAGAAACTCCTACGAGCAGTACTTC. Translating gives CASLDRNSYEQYF.

Written as DNA, the CDR3 is TGCGCCAGCAGCTACGGACAGGGGGCGCGGACTGAAGCTTTCTTT. Its protein product is CASSYGQGARTEAFF. This chain links TRBV5-1 with TRBJ1-1; 11 nucleotides line up with TRBD1. CDR1 and CDR2 from the germline V gene are SGHRS and YFSETQ. Trimming took 3 bases from V and 5 from J; bases not matched to a gene: 6. There are 15 residues in the CDR3.